The 9 T cell receptor beta chains below were found in one sample sequenced in a study of Graves' ophthalmopathy and Graves' hyperthyroidism. As the template, RNA transcripts were used to amplify TCR beta CDR3 regions. Investigators did first-round RT-PCR with HTBI primers, then second-round multiplex PCR. One entry per CDR3 protein results from TCRdb running MiXCR on the multiplex PCR reads. The table records around 400,000 distinct CDR3 sequences, 15% to 20% of them present only once. Sequenced: peripheral blood. The receptors derive from a woman younger than 30 with Graves' ophthalmopathy.

This chain joins TRBV18 and TRBJ2-3; tentative D call: TRBD1 (7 bases). Germline values: CDR1 KGHSH, CDR2 LQKENI. The V end lost 3 bases, the J end lost 0 bases, and 10 bases lay between the germline ends. CDR3 length: 15 residues. The CDR3 loop is CASSPAGQSTDTQYF. CDR3 nucleotide sequence: TGTGCCAGCTCACCGGCGGGACAGAGCACAGATACGCAGTATTTT.

There are many counts of this clonotype. The rearrangement links TRBV4-3 to TRBJ2-7, with D possibly TRBD1 on 6 matching bases. Per germline, CDR1 LGHNA and CDR2 YSLEER. The CDR3 has 18 residues. Trimming pared 1 base from V and 1 base from J, leaving 20 bases between. The CDR3: CASSQVHRATLLSYEQYF. The DNA for the CDR3 is TGCGCCAGCAGCCAAGTTCACAGGGCAACCCTACTTTCCTACGAGCAGTACTTC.

This clonotype was seen repeatedly, ten times or more. V is TRBV28 and J is TRBJ1-5, with D unresolved. The CDR3 spans 16 residues. Trimming cost V 3 bases and J 2 bases, with 14 bases left between them. Germline V gene lookup returns CDR1 MDHEN and CDR2 SYDVKM. CDR3 bases: TGTGCCAGCAGTTTGGGTTCGGCCTCTCGCAATCAGCCCCAGCATTTT. This sequence encodes CASSLGSASRNQPQHF.

This clonotype was recorded at least ten times. This sequence joins TRBV3-2 and TRBJ1-3; no DNA check was done on the table's D call, TRBD1. TRBV3-2 is marked as a pseudogene. This CDR3 comprises 14 residues. The DNA for the CDR3 is TGTGCCAGCAGCCACAGGGGCTCTGGAAACACCATATATTTT. This encodes CASSHRGSGNTIYF.

In its sample, this clonotype was seen many times. The chain uses TRBV6-5 and TRBJ1-1; D possibly corresponds to TRBD1 (6 bases). The germline CDR1 and CDR2 sequences are MNHEY and SVGAGI. The V end was cut by 7 bases, the J end by 5 bases, with 17 bases between. This CDR3 has 14 residues. The CDR3 DNA sequence: TGTGCCAGCAACCTCAGGGGTGTATGGACTGAAGCTTTCTTT. Translating gives CASNLRGVWTEAFF.

This clonotype showed up many times. Since the CDR3 does not end with the conserved phenylalanine or tryptophan, this likely comes from a read error. The chain combines TRBV28 with TRBJ1-1, with TRBD1 identical over 7 bases. The CDR3 sequence is 14 residues long. Germline CDR1 and CDR2: MDHEN and SYDVKM. V was pared by 6 bases and J by 4 bases, with 8 bases of the junction left unmatched. The CDR3 sequence: CASSPDRDLTEAFS. In nucleotides, the CDR3 is TGTGCCAGCAGCCCCGACAGGGATCTCACTGAAGCTTTCTCT.

V is TRBV6-2 or TRBV6-3 and J is TRBJ1-2, with 7 bases lining up with TRBD1. The CDR3 is 14 residues long. V dropped 1 base and J dropped 3; count of bases not matched to a gene: 2. Germline assignment: CDR1 MNHEY and CDR2 SVGEGT. The CDR3: CASSYFTGDYGYTF. For the CDR3, the DNA is TGTGCCAGCAGTTACTTTACAGGGGACTATGGCTACACCTTC.

The CDR3 reads CATLPGQGTYEQYF. Here the CDR3 DNA reads TGTGCAACTCTACCGGGACAGGGGACCTACGAGCAGTACTTC. This chain uses TRBV10-3 with TRBJ2-7, with TRBD1 matching 10 bases. Per germline, CDR1 ENHRY and CDR2 SYGVKD. The CDR3 runs 14 residues.

This clonotype was picked up many times. The DNA for the CDR3 is TGTGCCAGTAGTATAACGGGAAAGCCCTCAGATACGCAGTATTTT. Encoded protein: CASSITGKPSDTQYF. This chain uses TRBV19 with TRBJ2-3, with TRBD2 as a possible D gene (5 bases). Trimming took 2 bases from V and 4 from J, leaving 13 bases between them. The CDR3 is made up of 15 amino acids. Germline values: CDR1 LNHDA, CDR2 SQIVND (reference sequence).